These T cell receptor beta chains were read from a single sample in a study of CD8+ T cells in alopecia areata. Sequencing used immunoSEQ multiplex PCR; TCRdb keeps in-frame clones, though not all of them. The data hold about 160,000 clones, with around 71% observed a single time. Sample: CD4+ T cells sorted from blood, taken at week 4, from a patient treated with tofacitinib. The receptors derive from a human donor with alopecia areata. The CDR3 runs from the conserved cysteine through the conserved F or W. Each record gives: J gene, CDR3 length, V gene, clone size, D gene, CDR3 protein, CDR3 DNA. A D gene is named only where the DNA matches it firmly. Size values are once, few and many counts, or a class for expanded clones, and some rows have none.

J: TRBJ2-7; length: 14; V: TRBV30; size: NA; D: NA; CDR3: CAWRYSGRTYEQYF; DNA: TGTGCCTGGAGATACTCTGGCCGAACCTACGAGCAGTACTTC
J: TRBJ2-1; length: 11; V: TRBV30; size: once; D: NA; CDR3: CAWSVQGRGFF; DNA: TGTGCCTGGAGTGTTCAGGGACGGGGGTTCTTC
J: TRBJ2-5; length: 15; V: TRBV5-1; size: NA; D: TRBD1; CDR3: CASSSRQGGKETQYF; DNA: TGCGCCAGCAGCTCCCGACAGGGGGGGAAAGAGACCCAGTACTTC
J: TRBJ1-1; length: 13; V: TRBV30; size: NA; D: NA; CDR3: CAWTNGRKTEAFF; DNA: TGTGCCTGGACCAACGGTCGGAAAACTGAAGCTTTCTTT
J: TRBJ1-1; length: 12; V: TRBV7-9; size: NA; D: NA; CDR3: CASSPAVTEAFF; DNA: TGTGCCAGCAGCCCGGCGGTCACTGAAGCTTTCTTT
J: TRBJ1-2; length: 13; V: TRBV29-1; size: once; D: NA; CDR3: CSVEIQGVLGYTF; DNA: TGCAGCGTTGAGATCCAGGGCGTGCTTGGCTACACCTTC
J: TRBJ1-2; length: 15; V: TRBV4-2; size: NA; D: NA; CDR3: CASSQDRKSNYGYTF; DNA: TGTGCCAGCAGCCAAGATAGGAAAAGTAACTATGGCTACACCTTC
J: TRBJ2-5; length: 15; V: TRBV6-5; size: NA; D: TRBD1; CDR3: CASSPQTGGTETQYF; DNA: TGTGCCAGCAGTCCCCAGACAGGGGGCACAGAGACCCAGTACTTC
J: TRBJ2-5; length: 12; V: TRBV6-5; size: NA; D: NA; CDR3: CASRGFQETQYF; DNA: TGTGCCAGCAGGGGTTTCCAAGAGACCCAGTACTTC
J: TRBJ2-1; length: 15; V: TRBV7-2; size: few; D: NA; CDR3: CASSKPGLRYNEQFF; DNA: TGTGCCAGCAGTAAACCGGGACTGCGATACAATGAGCAGTTCTTC
J: TRBJ1-5; length: 13; V: TRBV30; size: NA; D: NA; CDR3: CAWSRQGRQPQHF; DNA: TGTGCCTGGAGCCGGCAGGGCAGGCAGCCCCAGCATTTT
J: TRBJ1-2; length: 15; V: TRBV5-6; size: NA; D: NA; CDR3: CASSLWIRIAYGYTF; DNA: TGTGCCAGCAGCTTGTGGATCAGGATCGCCTATGGCTACACCTTC
J: TRBJ1-3; length: 13; V: TRBV6-5; size: NA; D: NA; CDR3: CASSGGNENTIYF; DNA: TGTGCCAGCAGTGGAGGGAACGAAAACACCATATATTTT
J: TRBJ2-1; length: 12; V: TRBV30; size: NA; D: NA; CDR3: CAWSQNRNEQFF; DNA: TGTGCCTGGAGTCAAAACAGGAATGAGCAGTTCTTC
J: TRBJ1-1; length: 14; V: TRBV27; size: NA; D: NA; CDR3: CASRDSDSNTEAFF; DNA: TGTGCCAGCCGGGATTCCGACAGCAACACTGAAGCTTTCTTT
J: TRBJ2-2; length: 13; V: TRBV6-5; size: NA; D: TRBD1; CDR3: CASEGQGHGELFF; DNA: TGTGCCAGCGAAGGACAGGGGCACGGGGAGCTGTTTTTT
J: TRBJ1-6; length: 15; V: TRBV6-4; size: NA; D: NA; CDR3: CASRDNLRYNSPLHF; DNA: TGTGCCAGCAGGGATAACCTGCGGTATAATTCACCCCTCCACTTT
J: TRBJ2-2; length: 16; V: TRBV7-3; size: NA; D: TRBD1; CDR3: CASSRGQGARTGELFF; DNA: TGTGCCAGCAGCCGCGGTCAGGGGGCGAGGACCGGGGAGCTGTTTTTT
J: TRBJ1-1; length: 11; V: TRBV30; size: NA; D: NA; CDR3: CAWRRTHEAFF; DNA: TGTGCCTGGAGAAGGACCCATGAAGCTTTCTTT
J: TRBJ2-1; length: 16; V: TRBV11-1; size: NA; D: TRBD1; CDR3: CASSRSFGTGVNEQFF; DNA: TGTGCCAGCAGCCGTTCATTCGGGACAGGGGTTAATGAGCAGTTCTTC
J: TRBJ2-7; length: 14; V: TRBV7-9; size: NA; D: NA; CDR3: CASSLVRGGSEQYF; DNA: TGTGCCAGCAGCTTAGTACGGGGTGGAAGCGAGCAGTACTTC
J: TRBJ2-3; length: 17; V: TRBV9; size: NA; D: TRBD2; CDR3: CASSPIGTSVGADTQYF; DNA: TGTGCCAGCAGCCCGATCGGGACTAGCGTCGGGGCAGATACGCAGTATTTT
J: TRBJ2-1; length: 14; V: TRBV4-3; size: few; D: TRBD2; CDR3: CASSVLAGAGEQFF; DNA: TGCGCCAGCAGCGTATTAGCGGGGGCGGGTGAGCAGTTCTTC
J: TRBJ1-2; length: 11; V: TRBV25-1; size: NA; D: NA; CDR3: CASSRGGGYTF; DNA: TGTGCCAGCAGTAGAGGGGGTGGCTACACCTTC
J: TRBJ2-7; length: 13; V: TRBV29-1; size: NA; D: TRBD1; CDR3: CSVEGQGAYEQYF; DNA: TGCAGCGTTGAGGGACAGGGTGCGTACGAGCAGTACTTC
J: TRBJ2-4; length: 17; V: TRBV11-2; size: NA; D: NA; CDR3: CASSFGPQGLGKNIQYF; DNA: TGTGCCAGCAGCTTCGGCCCGCAGGGGCTGGGCAAAAACATTCAGTACTTC
J: TRBJ1-2; length: 13; V: TRBV30; size: NA; D: NA; CDR3: CAWSVGTGFGYTF; DNA: TGTGCCTGGAGTGTGGGCACGGGGTTCGGCTACACCTTC
J: TRBJ1-2; length: 11; V: TRBV29-1; size: NA; D: NA; CDR3: CSVGANYGYTF; DNA: TGCAGCGTTGGGGCTAACTATGGCTACACCTTC
J: TRBJ1-2; length: 16; V: TRBV16; size: NA; D: NA; CDR3: CASSNPLRQSDYGYTF; DNA: TGTGCCAGCAGCAATCCCCTCCGACAGTCAGACTATGGCTACACCTTC
J: TRBJ2-3; length: 15; V: TRBV9; size: NA; D: NA; CDR3: CASSVAPGKTDTQYF; DNA: TGTGCCAGCAGCGTAGCTCCAGGGAAGACAGATACGCAGTATTTT
J: TRBJ1-5; length: 13; V: TRBV23-1; size: few; D: NA; CDR3: CASSQSGLGPQHF; DNA: TGCGCCAGCAGTCAATCGGGCCTAGGGCCCCAGCATTTT
J: TRBJ1-1; length: 13; V: TRBV11-2; size: NA; D: NA; CDR3: CASSMLGNTEAFF; DNA: TGTGCCAGCAGTATGCTCGGGAACACTGAAGCTTTCTTT
J: TRBJ2-1; length: 15; V: TRBV6-5; size: NA; D: NA; CDR3: CASSYPGPTGNEQFF; DNA: TGTGCCAGCAGTTACCCAGGGCCGACTGGTAATGAGCAGTTCTTC
J: TRBJ2-1; length: 13; V: TRBV29-1; size: NA; D: TRBD1; CDR3: CSVGQGALNEQFF; DNA: TGCAGCGTTGGACAGGGGGCCTTAAATGAGCAGTTCTTC
J: TRBJ2-7; length: 14; V: TRBV29-1; size: few; D: TRBD1; CDR3: CSVGTGRIRYEQYF; DNA: TGCAGCGTCGGGACAGGGAGGATTCGCTACGAGCAGTACTTC
J: TRBJ1-5; length: 16; V: TRBV7-3; size: NA; D: NA; CDR3: CASSFHHGSINQPQHF; DNA: TGTGCCAGCAGCTTCCACCATGGGTCGATCAATCAGCCCCAGCATTTT
J: TRBJ2-7; length: 13; V: TRBV6-1; size: few; D: NA; CDR3: CATSRLGSGEQYF; DNA: TGTGCCACTAGCCGGCTGGGGTCCGGCGAGCAGTACTTC
J: TRBJ2-1; length: 13; V: TRBV29-1; size: few; D: TRBD2; CDR3: CSVAGERYNEQFF; DNA: TGCAGCGTCGCGGGGGAGCGATACAATGAGCAGTTCTTC
J: TRBJ1-2; length: 13; V: TRBV27; size: NA; D: NA; CDR3: CASSLSGYGGYTF; DNA: TGTGCCAGCAGTTTATCAGGGTACGGAGGCTACACCTTC
J: TRBJ1-1; length: 13; V: TRBV5-1; size: NA; D: NA; CDR3: CASRLGDNAEAFF; DNA: TGCGCCAGCAGATTGGGGGATAACGCTGAAGCTTTCTTT
J: TRBJ1-5; length: 14; V: TRBV30; size: NA; D: NA; CDR3: CAWSVQGGHQPQHF; DNA: TGTGCCTGGAGTGTACAAGGGGGACATCAGCCCCAGCATTTT
J: TRBJ2-4; length: 14; V: TRBV6-1; size: NA; D: NA; CDR3: CASGPSSAKNIQYF; DNA: TGTGCCAGTGGACCCTCCTCCGCCAAAAACATTCAGTACTTC
J: TRBJ1-5; length: 12; V: TRBV27; size: NA; D: NA; CDR3: CASRGGNQPQHF; DNA: TGTGCCAGCAGGGGAGGGAATCAGCCCCAGCATTTT
J: TRBJ2-7; length: 13; V: TRBV9; size: few; D: NA; CDR3: CASSLSTQGEQYF; DNA: TGTGCCAGCAGCCTGAGCACTCAAGGGGAGCAGTACTTC
J: TRBJ1-1; length: 12; V: TRBV29-1; size: few; D: NA; CDR3: CSVDNSNTEAFF; DNA: TGCAGCGTTGACAACAGTAACACTGAAGCTTTCTTT
J: TRBJ2-7; length: 14; V: TRBV27; size: once; D: NA; CDR3: CASSWGVGAIGQYF; DNA: TGTGCCAGCAGTTGGGGAGTAGGAGCTATAGGGCAGTACTTC
J: TRBJ2-1; length: 14; V: TRBV25-1; size: once; D: NA; CDR3: CASSESADYNEQFF; DNA: TGTGCCAGCAGTGAATCTGCGGACTACAATGAGCAGTTCTTC
J: TRBJ2-2; length: 16; V: TRBV9; size: NA; D: TRBD2; CDR3: CASSHGLAGSTGELFF; DNA: TGTGCCAGCAGCCATGGACTAGCGGGATCCACCGGGGAGCTGTTTTTT
J: TRBJ2-7; length: 15; V: TRBV18; size: NA; D: NA; CDR3: CASSPQGTSSYEQYF; DNA: TGTGCCAGCTCACCCCAGGGAACCAGCTCCTACGAGCAGTACTTC
J: TRBJ1-3; length: 20; V: TRBV15; size: NA; D: TRBD1; CDR3: CATSIHRPGGTGISGNTIYF; DNA: TGTGCCACCAGCATCCATCGGCCGGGCGGGACAGGGATCTCTGGAAACACCATATATTTT
J: TRBJ2-7; length: 13; V: TRBV25-1; size: once; D: NA; CDR3: CASSERQWDEQYF; DNA: TGTGCCAGCAGTGAGCGGCAGTGGGACGAGCAGTACTTC
J: TRBJ1-4; length: 14; V: TRBV29-1; size: few; D: NA; CDR3: CSVEDEQGSEKLFF; DNA: TGCAGCGTTGAAGATGAGCAGGGGAGCGAAAAACTGTTTTTT
J: TRBJ2-5; length: 12; V: TRBV29-1; size: few; D: NA; CDR3: CSERTVQETQYF; DNA: TGCAGCGAGAGGACAGTCCAAGAGACCCAGTACTTC
J: TRBJ2-7; length: 13; V: TRBV6-5; size: NA; D: NA; CDR3: CASSYSGAYEQYF; DNA: TGTGCCAGCAGTTACTCGGGGGCCTACGAGCAGTACTTC
J: TRBJ2-3; length: 15; V: TRBV11-3; size: NA; D: NA; CDR3: CASSPAGSQADTQYF; DNA: TGTGCCAGCAGCCCAGCCGGGTCTCAGGCAGATACGCAGTATTTT